This record concerns one TCR beta chain sequence. This clone's antigen is unknown. Nothing much larger sits one base from this clone, and base qualities are not available. This entry comes from a study of vaccination effects on CD4 cells after COVID-19 (dated by TCRdb to 2021 to 2024). Broadly, across the study: Post-vaccine samples across the study were collected a median of 72 days after the second dose, with a range of 14 to 241. A total of 10 COVID-19 convalescent patients and 4 SARS-CoV-2-naive healthy vaccine recipients were included in the full study. SARS-CoV-2 spike-specific CD4+ TCR repertoires from before and after mRNA vaccination were compared in COVID-19 convalescent patients and in infection-naive vaccine recipients. Cultures from other donors in the study were sequenced with the Oncomine TCR Beta short-read assay on an Illumina iSeq 100.

Results the study describes overall, beyond this receptor: Limitations of the study were the small number of convalescent patients and the absence of early post-infection timepoints. In healthy vaccine recipients, vaccine-induced clones were almost all SARS-CoV-2 mono-reactive, with only 1 of 255 cross-reactive with common cold coronaviruses. Both infection-induced and vaccine-induced clones contracted markedly at late post-vaccination timepoints, which is consistent with waning T cell responses.

The ViraFEST assay stimulated PBMC with viral peptide pools and then used TCR sequencing to identify antigen-specific CD4+ T cell clonotypes by expansion. After roughly 11 days of culture, CD4+ T cells were isolated with the EasySep CD4+ T cell isolation kit. Participants received two doses of either the BNT162b2 or the mRNA-1273 mRNA SARS-CoV-2 vaccine. Healthy vaccine recipients had no prior SARS-CoV-2 infection, confirmed by negative nucleocapsid antibodies before and after vaccination. Fewer than 2.5 million PBMC per well were cultured in IMDM with around 5% human AB serum, 8.5 to 10 IU/ml IL-2 and gentamicin, plus 10 ug/ml peptides. On days 3 and 7, half of the culture medium was replaced with fresh IL-2-containing medium. Unless noted otherwise, every peptide stimulation condition was grown in triplicate wells. PBMC were separated from whole blood using Ficoll-Paque Plus gradient centrifugation and were then either cryopreserved at -140C or used fresh. The overlapping peptide pools covered the spike proteins of SARS-CoV-2 as well as those of the common cold coronaviruses HCoV-NL63, HCoV-OC43 and HCoV-229E. Genomic DNA was extracted from cultured CD4+ T cells with the QIAamp micro DNA kit.

Libraries were built with the immunoSEQ multiplex PCR assay. DNA from the cultured and isolated CD4+ T cells underwent TCR beta CDR3 sequencing. On the authors' methods: The analysis removed non-productive TCR sequences, trimmed reads to the CDR3 region, and retained only CDR3s that were 7 or more amino acids long. The MANAFEST web app was used to identify antigen-specific clonotypes by comparing expansion in peptide wells with expansion in reference cultures. For clones to be considered positive, expansion at FDR<0.05 versus reference and all other wells, an odds ratio above 5, and a frequency above 0.1% in two replicate wells were required. A clonotype was defined as cross-reactive if the clonotype was significantly expanded both in SARS-CoV-2 spike wells and in at least one common cold coronavirus spike condition. CDR3 similarity was assessed by Levenshtein distance with the stringdist R package, and unrooted trees were built with ape in R 3.6.1. The clones in this table, taken by TCRdb from immuneACCESS, are in-frame only. Not every clone is retained; where verified, under half of the shortfall comes from an unresolved V gene, and the cause of the rest is unknown. Clonal size and the V and J genes are those of that table, whereas D and trimming came from the DNA. This sample gives just under 30,000 clones in total; 74% of them show up just once. The ten largest clones add up to about a sixth of the sample.

For CDR1 and CDR2, the germline V gene lists MGHRA and YSYEKL. V lost 0 bases and J lost 10 bases; the stretch between them is 16 bases long. The CDR3 covers 15 residues, taking in both the cysteine and the phenylalanine. Just the 45-base CDR3 DNA is kept, in frame starting at base 1. The receptor chain draws on TRBV4-1 and TRBJ2-1; TRBD1 could be the D gene, as 5 bases match. The receptor's source is a human donor who received a COVID-19 vaccine. The sequences come from CD4+ T cells from PBMCs cultured with HCoV-OC43 spike peptides, collected after COVID-19 vaccination. Explained via the paper, the cell subset or site label denotes: HCoV-OC43 spike overlapping peptide pool stimulation. CDR3 protein: CASSQEGQGAREQFF. The base sequence is TGCGCCAGCAGCCAAGAGGGTCAGGGTGCACGGGAGCAGTTCTTC.